This TCR beta chain comes out of a study of blood T cells in healthy people across ages. Whole-study findings and limits: Researchers said unsorted PBMCs prevented a conclusive naive versus antigen-experienced comparison.

On this clonotype: Its antigen is as yet unknown.

For the second PCR, which ran for about 7 to 11 cycles, a sample-barcoded 5' primer and a J-beta primer mix were used. MiXCR was run by TCRdb on the 5' RACE reads, yielding one entry per CDR3 protein. The sample consists of hundreds of thousands of distinct CDR3 sequences, about three fifths of them appearing once. Extractions gave at least 5 micrograms of total RNA per sample. The sample taken for sequencing was blood. The TCR was taken from a man between 25 and 39 years old in good health.

DNA for the CDR3: TGTGCCAGCAGTTACGCTGGTCCCAATGAGCAGTTCTTC. It yields the protein CASSYAGPNEQFF. The V call is TRBV6-5, the J call TRBJ2-1, with D uncertain. The CDR3 runs to 13 residues. V was pared by 2 bases and J by 6 bases, with 8 bases between. The germline CDR1 and CDR2 sequences are MNHEY and SVGAGI.